Presented here are 15 T cell receptor beta chains from one specimen sequenced in a study of PD-1 blockade in classical Hodgkin lymphoma. The table came from immunoSEQ multiplex PCR; TCRdb's copy has only in-frame clones and leaves some out. The table has roughly 9,100 clones, 74% seen once. Every single patient, without exception, relapsed after autologous stem cell transplantation, and brentuximab vedotin exposure varied. Magnetic negative selection purified CD4+ T cells from thawed PBMCs. The input for sequencing was CD4+ T cells from blood, taken at baseline. These receptors were obtained from a human donor with classical Hodgkin lymphoma.

The V and J genes are TRBV2 and TRBJ2-1, with 13 bases matching TRBD2. The CDR3 extends over 15 amino acids. CDR1 is SNHLY and CDR2 is FYNNEI in the germline V gene. V was pared by 6 bases and J by 5 bases, with 4 bases of the junction left unmatched. As DNA, the CDR3 is TGTGCCAGCAGAGCTGGACTAGCGGGGGACAATGAGCAGTTCTTC. Amino acids: CASRAGLAGDNEQFF.

The chain carries TRBV5-6 and TRBJ2-6; D gene unclear. In germline, CDR1 is SGHDT, CDR2 YYEEEE. This CDR3 spans 16 amino acids. The germline V and J ends were trimmed by 0 bases and 1 base, with 8 bases remaining between them. Written as DNA, the CDR3 is TGTGCCAGCAGCTTGGTAGTGCAATCTGGGGCCAACGTCCTGACTTTC. Its translation is CASSLVVQSGANVLTF.

Concerning this clone itself: The sample contains more than one DNA sequence encoding this CDR3. The chain is built from TRBV7-9 and TRBJ2-5; D not certain. V was cut by 0 bases and J by 4 bases, with 0 bases left in between. Germline assignment: CDR1 SEHNR and CDR2 FQNEAQ (reference sequence). The CDR3 runs 11 residues. The CDR3 DNA reads TGTGCCAGCAGCTTAGCAGAGACCCAGTACTTC. Its translation: CASSLAETQYF.

The rearrangement links TRBV18 to TRBJ2-1; TRBD2 might be the D (5 bases). The V end lost 2 bases, the J end lost 3 bases, and 11 bases lay between the germline ends. The germline gives CDR1 KGHSH, CDR2 LQKENI. The CDR3 consists of 15 residues. The CDR3 region is CASSPSSGGYNEQFF. The CDR3 DNA is TGTGCCAGCTCACCATCCAGCGGAGGCTACAATGAGCAGTTCTTC.

V and J are TRBV14 and TRBJ2-2; D ambiguous. The ends were cut back, 5 bases at V and 2 bases at J, with 12 bases in the middle. The CDR3 extends over 15 amino acids. In germline, CDR1 is SGHDN, CDR2 FVKESK. The CDR3 bases are TGTGCCAGCAGCAGGACCAACCATAACACCGGGGAGCTGTTTTTT. Amino acids: CASSRTNHNTGELFF.

With respect to this clone: A clone one base away is much larger, so this may be a read error. The identical CDR3 is also encoded by other nucleotide sequences in the sample. This chain uses TRBV5-1 with TRBJ1-1; TRBD1 matches 8 bases. V lost 4 bases to trimming and J lost 2 bases; unmatched junction nucleotides: 4. This CDR3 has 14 amino acids. CDR1 is SGHRS and CDR2 is YFSETQ in the germline V gene. The CDR3 sequence: CASSPGTGNTEAFF. In DNA, the CDR3 is TGCGCCAGCAGCCCCGGGACAGGAAACACTGAAGCTTTCTTT.

The gene calls are TRBV14 and TRBJ2-3; 9 bases match TRBD2. This CDR3 has 17 residues. Germline CDR1 and CDR2: SGHDN and FVKESK. V shed 0 bases, J shed 3 bases, and the junction held 7 bases outside the gene matches. CDR3 sequence: CASSQEWIAGVTDTQYF. In DNA, the CDR3 is TGTGCCAGCAGCCAAGAGTGGATAGCGGGAGTGACAGATACGCAGTATTTT. The whole variable domain, filled in from reference TRBV14 and TRBJ2-3, reads EAGVTQFPSHSVIEKGQTVTLRCDPISGHDNLYWYRRVMGKEIKFLLHFVKESKQDESGMPNNRFLAERTGGTYSTLKVQPAELEDSGVYFCASSQEWIAGVTDTQYFGPGTRLTVL.

This clone was found a few times. The chain is built from TRBV2 and TRBJ1-5, with D maybe TRBD1 (5 bases). The germline CDR1 and CDR2 sequences are SNHLY and FYNNEI. The length of the CDR3 is 12 residues. V was cut by 8 bases and J by 3 bases, with 8 bases left in between. This chain's CDR3 is CASRGTNQPQHF. CDR3 bases: TGTGCCAGCCGGGGGACCAATCAGCCCCAGCATTTT.

V is TRBV5-1 and J is TRBJ2-2, with a tentative D call TRBD2 (5 bases). Trimming cost V 1 base and J 4 bases, with 11 bases left between them. The CDR3 runs 15 residues. Looked up from germline, CDR1 is SGHRS and CDR2 is YFSETQ. This CDR3 is CASSLRELSTGELFF. The CDR3 DNA reads TGCGCCAGCAGCTTGAGGGAGTTGTCCACCGGGGAGCTGTTTTTT. The full variable domain, in which reference TRBV5-1 and TRBJ2-2 provide the parts outside the CDR3, is KAGVTQTPRYLIKTRGQQVTLSCSPISGHRSVSWYQQTPGQGLQFLFEYFSETQRNKGNFPGRFSGRQFSNSRSEMNVSTLELGDSALYLCASSLRELSTGELFFGEGSRLTVL.

The J gene is TRBJ2-7, the V gene TRBV27; 10 bases agree with TRBD2. CDR3 length: 17 amino acids. V lost 4 bases and J lost 2; bases outside the gene matches: 11. Germline CDR1 and CDR2: MNHEY and SMNVEV (reference sequence). The CDR3 here is CASSSRTTSGLTYEQYF. CDR3 DNA sequence: TGTGCCAGCAGTTCCCGAACGACTAGCGGGTTGACCTACGAGCAGTACTTC.

This clone appeared once. The chain couples TRBV10-3 to TRBJ2-6, with D unresolved. Germline CDR1 reads ENHRY; CDR2 reads SYGVKD. The ends were cut back, 8 bases at V and 0 bases at J, with 11 bases in the middle. The CDR3 is made up of 15 amino acids. The CDR3: CAIATITSGANVLTF. CDR3 bases: TGTGCCATCGCGACAATTACCTCTGGGGCCAACGTCCTGACTTTC.

The rearrangement links TRBV6-5 to TRBJ1-2; D remains unclear. CDR3 length equals 11 residues. Trimming left V 5 bases short and J 2 bases short, with 3 bases between. Germline CDR1 is MNHEY and CDR2 is SVGAGI. The CDR3 region is CASSNNYGYTF. The CDR3 nucleotides read TGTGCCAGCAGTAACAACTATGGCTACACCTTC.

The genes are TRBV28 and TRBJ1-1, with TRBD1 as a possible D gene (5 bases). Trimming left V 8 bases short and J 4 bases short, with 11 bases between. CDR1 is MDHEN, CDR2 SYDVKM, per germline. The CDR3 extends over 12 amino acids. CDR3 in DNA: TGTGCCAGCCTGGGGGATCTCACTGAAGCTTTCTTT. This translates into CASLGDLTEAFF.

This clone was picked up a small number of times. The chain links TRBV4-1 to TRBJ1-5; no clear D. The CDR3 totals 16 residues. Germline V gene sequence: CDR1 MGHRA, CDR2 YSYEKL. V lost 0 bases to trimming and J lost 2 bases, with 11 bases between them. The CDR3 region has the DNA TGCGCCAGCAGCCAAGATAATCGGGGTGGCAATCAGCCCCAGCATTTT. This codes for CASSQDNRGGNQPQHF.

The gene calls are TRBV7-2 and TRBJ2-1; D might be TRBD1 (6 bases). Trimming removed 1 base at V and 7 bases at J, with 11 bases between. The CDR3 length is 14 residues. Germline V gene data show CDR1 as SGHTA and CDR2 as FQGNSA. CDR3 in DNA: TGTGCCAGCAGCTTAGAAGGGACACAGAATGAGCAGTTCTTC. It translates to CASSLEGTQNEQFF.